The rows below give T cell receptor beta chains drawn from one sample of a study of control samples from healthy donors and cancer patients. The data were produced by immunoSEQ multiplex PCR, yet TCRdb's version contains in-frame clones alone and is incomplete. This sample has 150,000 to 200,000 clones, with roughly 90% found just once. The sample was blood. The receptor set was obtained from a woman aged 45-65 years in good health. CDR3s include the opening cysteine and the closing phenylalanine or tryptophan. Fields, in order: V gene, clone size, J gene, D gene, CDR3 DNA, CDR3 protein. A D gene is named only where the DNA matches it firmly. The size field is filled for only some rows; it gives once, few, many or a size class.

TRBV6-6	.	TRBJ1-1	TRBD1	TGTGCCAGCATGACAGGGAGCGTAACTGAAGCTTTCTTT	CASMTGSVTEAFF
TRBV10-3	.	TRBJ1-1	.	TGTGCCATCAGTGAGTCAAGGGCCACTGAAGCTTTCTTT	CAISESRATEAFF
TRBV24-1	.	TRBJ1-1	.	TGTGCCACCAGTGATTCGGGGGGCCGGGCTGAAGCTTTCTTT	CATSDSGGRAEAFF
TRBV2	.	TRBJ2-7	.	TGTGCCAGCAGTCCCCTCCGCTACGAGCAGTACTTC	CASSPLRYEQYF
TRBV3-1/TRBV3-2	.	TRBJ2-5	.	TGTGCCAGCAGCCAAGGGACCCCCGGGGAGACCCAGTACTTC	CASSQGTPGETQYF
TRBV14	.	TRBJ1-2	.	TGTGCCAGCAGCCCGGGGCAGTATGGCTACACCTTC	CASSPGQYGYTF
TRBV5-1	.	TRBJ2-3	TRBD1	TGCGCCAGCAGCCCCCCGACAGGGGGCGGGACAGATACGCAGTATTTT	CASSPPTGGGTDTQYF
TRBV7-3	.	TRBJ2-1	.	TGTGCCAGCAGCAGAAGAAACAGGGACAATGAGCAGTTCTTC	CASSRRNRDNEQFF
TRBV7-8	.	TRBJ1-2	.	TGTGCCAGCAGCTCCTACAGGGAGGTAGACTCTAACTATGGCTACACCTTC	CASSSYREVDSNYGYTF
TRBV5-4	.	TRBJ1-6	.	TGTGCCAGCAGCTTGCGCTCCTATAATTCACCCCTCCACTTT	CASSLRSYNSPLHF
TRBV5-1	.	TRBJ1-1	.	TGCGCCAGCAGCTTGGGGGCGCCGAACACTGAAGCTTTCTTT	CASSLGAPNTEAFF
TRBV19	.	TRBJ1-5	.	TGTGCCAGTAATGCCCGGGGGGGCAGGGGAGAGCAGCCCCAGCATTTT	CASNARGGRGEQPQHF
TRBV24-1	.	TRBJ2-5	TRBD1	TGTGCCACCAGTGCCGGGACAGGGGGGCGAGAGACCCAGTACTTC	CATSAGTGGRETQYF
TRBV28	.	TRBJ2-2	TRBD1	TGTGCCAGCAGCCGGGACAGGGGTTACGGCGGGGAGCTGTTTTTT	CASSRDRGYGGELFF
TRBV7-7	.	TRBJ2-5	.	TGTGCCAGCAGCTTAGGTCTAACTCCTCAAGAGACCCAGTACTTC	CASSLGLTPQETQYF
TRBV5-1	once	TRBJ1-3	.	TGCGCCAGCAGCCCGGGACACGGTGGAAACACCATATATTTT	CASSPGHGGNTIYF
TRBV12-1	.	TRBJ1-4	.	TGTGCCAGCAGCTTTGCGCGGACAGGGGCTAATGAAAAACTGTTTTTT	CASSFARTGANEKLFF
TRBV24-1	.	TRBJ1-2	TRBD1	TGTGCCACCAGTGGCGCGGGACAGCGTTATGGCTACACCTTC	CATSGAGQRYGYTF
TRBV19	.	TRBJ1-2	.	TGTGCCAGTAGAGTGGACACCAACTATGGCTACACCTTC	CASRVDTNYGYTF
TRBV7-2	.	TRBJ2-4	TRBD2	TGTGCCAGCAGCTTAGGGTCCGGGCTAGCGGGGACAAACATTCAGTACTTC	CASSLGSGLAGTNIQYF
TRBV9	once	TRBJ1-5	.	TGTGCCAGCAGCGTAGGAGAGTATAGCAATCAGCCCCAGCATTTT	CASSVGEYSNQPQHF
TRBV12-3/TRBV12-4	.	TRBJ1-4	.	TGTGCCAGCAGCGCGACCCGTTTAAAACTGTTTTTT	CASSATRLKLFF